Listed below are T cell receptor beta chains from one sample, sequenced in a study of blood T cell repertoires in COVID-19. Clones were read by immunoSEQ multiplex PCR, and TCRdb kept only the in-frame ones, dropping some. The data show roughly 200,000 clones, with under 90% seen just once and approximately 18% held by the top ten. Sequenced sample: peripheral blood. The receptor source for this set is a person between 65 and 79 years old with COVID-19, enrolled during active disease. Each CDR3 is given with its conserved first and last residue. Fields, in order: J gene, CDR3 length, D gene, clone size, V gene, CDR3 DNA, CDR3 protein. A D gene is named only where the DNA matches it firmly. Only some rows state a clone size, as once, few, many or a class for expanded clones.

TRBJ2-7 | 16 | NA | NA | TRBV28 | TGTGCCAGCAGTTTGATCTGGGCAGGGGCTAAGGGCGAGCAGTACTTC | CASSLIWAGAKGEQYF
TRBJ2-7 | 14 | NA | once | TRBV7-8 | TGTGCCAGCAGCTTTGGACAGAGATCCTACGAGCAGTACTTC | CASSFGQRSYEQYF
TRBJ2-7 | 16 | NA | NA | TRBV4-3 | TGCGCCAGCAGCCTCAACAGGGTCAGCATTTCCTACGAGCAGTACTTC | CASSLNRVSISYEQYF
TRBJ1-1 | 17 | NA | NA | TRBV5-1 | TGCGCCAGCAGCTTGGCCGAGGCGTCTAAGGGGGTATCTGAAGCTTTCTTT | CASSLAEASKGVSEAFF
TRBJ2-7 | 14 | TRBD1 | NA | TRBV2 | TGTGCCAGCAGGGATCCGGGACAGCGGTACGAGCAGTACTTC | CASRDPGQRYEQYF
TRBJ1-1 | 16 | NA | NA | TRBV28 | TGTGCCAGCAGTCTGGCGACAGAACTGCTGAACACTGAAGCTTTCTTT | CASSLATELLNTEAFF
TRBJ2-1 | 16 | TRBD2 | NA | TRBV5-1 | TGCGCCAGCAGCTTTCAGGGGACTAGCTCCTACAATGAGCAGTTCTTC | CASSFQGTSSYNEQFF
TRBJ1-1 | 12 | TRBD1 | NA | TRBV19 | TGTGCCAGTAGGACAGGGGATGTTGAAGCTTTCTTT | CASRTGDVEAFF
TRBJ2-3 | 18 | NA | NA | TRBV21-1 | TGTGCCAGCAGCAAAAGAGCGTCTAGCGGGGAGGACACAGATACGCAGTATTTT | CASSKRASSGEDTDTQYF
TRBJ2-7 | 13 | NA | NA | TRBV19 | TGTGCCAGTAGTATAGCTTCTGGAGTCGAGCAGTACTTC | CASSIASGVEQYF
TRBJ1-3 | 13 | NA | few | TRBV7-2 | TGTGCCAGCAGATACAGGGTGGGAAACACCATATATTTT | CASRYRVGNTIYF
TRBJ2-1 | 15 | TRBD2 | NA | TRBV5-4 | TGTGCCAGCAGCTCCCTAGCGGAGTCCTACAATGAGCAGTTCTTC | CASSSLAESYNEQFF
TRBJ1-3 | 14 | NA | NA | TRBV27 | TGTGCCAGCAGTAATCAGGGGAGCGGAAACACCATATATTTT | CASSNQGSGNTIYF
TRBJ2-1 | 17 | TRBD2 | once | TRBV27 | TGTGCCAGCAGTGACAACCTAGCGGGAGTTCTTTACAATGAGCAGTTCTTC | CASSDNLAGVLYNEQFF
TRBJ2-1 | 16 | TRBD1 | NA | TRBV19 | TGTGCCAGTAGTCCCGGACAGGGGCTCGTGTACAATGAGCAGTTCTTC | CASSPGQGLVYNEQFF
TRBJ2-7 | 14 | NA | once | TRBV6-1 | TGTGCCAGCAGTGAAATACTAGATAACTACGAGCAGTACTTC | CASSEILDNYEQYF
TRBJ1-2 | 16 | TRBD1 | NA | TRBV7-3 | TGTGCCAGCAGGGGCGGTATGACAGGGGATCAGGGCGGCTACACCTTC | CASRGGMTGDQGGYTF
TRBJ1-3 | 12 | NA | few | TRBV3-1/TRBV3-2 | TGTGCCAGCAGCCAAGCGCAGGGCACCATATATTTT | CASSQAQGTIYF
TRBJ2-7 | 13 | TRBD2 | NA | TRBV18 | TGTGCCAGCTCACCAGCGAGCGGGGGCGAGCAGTACTTC | CASSPASGGEQYF
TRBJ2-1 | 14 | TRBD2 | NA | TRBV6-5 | TGTGCCAGCAGCCAACTAGCGGGAGTCAATGAGCAGTTCTTC | CASSQLAGVNEQFF
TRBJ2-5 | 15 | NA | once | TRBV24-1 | TGTGCCACCAGTGATTTGTGGGGGGATCAAGAGACCCAGTACTTC | CATSDLWGDQETQYF
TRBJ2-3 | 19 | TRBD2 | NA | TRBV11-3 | TGTGCCAGCAGCTTAGAGCGTGGGGCTAGCGGGGACCCCAGGGATACGCAGTATTTT | CASSLERGASGDPRDTQYF
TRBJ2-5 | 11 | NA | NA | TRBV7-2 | TGTGCCAGCACAACTAAAGAGACCCAGTACTTC | CASTTKETQYF
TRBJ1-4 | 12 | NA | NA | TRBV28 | TGTGCCAGCAGTTCCATTTTGGGGCTAGTGTTTTTT | CASSSILGLVFF
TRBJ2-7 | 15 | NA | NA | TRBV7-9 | TGTGCCAGCAGCCAAATTCACAGGAGCTCCTACGAGCAGTACTTC | CASSQIHRSSYEQYF
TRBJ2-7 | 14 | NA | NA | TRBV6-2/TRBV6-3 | TGTGCCAGCAGTTACGGAGCGGAGCACTACGAGCAGTACTTC | CASSYGAEHYEQYF
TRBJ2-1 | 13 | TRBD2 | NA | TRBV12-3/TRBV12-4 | TGTGCCAGCGGGGGACTAGCTCTTTTTGAGCAGTTCTTC | CASGGLALFEQFF
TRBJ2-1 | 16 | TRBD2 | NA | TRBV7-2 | TGTGCCAGCAGCCCTCATCTAGCGGGAGCCTACAATGAGCAGTTCTTC | CASSPHLAGAYNEQFF
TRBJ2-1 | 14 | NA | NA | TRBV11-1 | TGTGCCAGCAGCTTTCCCGGGGCCTACAATGAGCAGTTCTTC | CASSFPGAYNEQFF
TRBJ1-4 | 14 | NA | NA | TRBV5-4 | TGTGCCAGCAGCTTGGCTGGGGCCGGGGAAAAACTGTTTTTT | CASSLAGAGEKLFF
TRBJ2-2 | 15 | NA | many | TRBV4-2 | TGTGCCAGCAGCCAAGATACCGGGGACACCGGGGAGCTGTTTTTT | CASSQDTGDTGELFF
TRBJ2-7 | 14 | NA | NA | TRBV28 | TGTGCCAGCAGTTTGACCCTGGGGCTCTACGAGCAGTACTTC | CASSLTLGLYEQYF
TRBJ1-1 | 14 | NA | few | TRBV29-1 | TGCAGCGTTAGTGGCAGCCGGGGTAACACTGAAGCTTTCTTT | CSVSGSRGNTEAFF
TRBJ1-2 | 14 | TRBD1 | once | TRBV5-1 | TGCGCCAGCAGCTTCGGACAGGGAGGCAATGGCTACACCTTC | CASSFGQGGNGYTF
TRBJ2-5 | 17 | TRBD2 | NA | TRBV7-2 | TGTGCCAGCAGCCGGAGACTAGCGGGGGAGACTCAAGAGACCCAGTACTTC | CASSRRLAGETQETQYF
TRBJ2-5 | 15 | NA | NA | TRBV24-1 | TGTGCCACCAGTGATTTTCAGGGCAGAAAAGAGACCCAGTACTTC | CATSDFQGRKETQYF
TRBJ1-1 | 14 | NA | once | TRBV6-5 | TGTGCCAGCACCGAAATTTCGGGGATAACTGAAGCTTTCTTT | CASTEISGITEAFF